These T cell receptor beta chains were read from a single sample in a study of blood T cell repertoires in COVID-19. Assay used: immunoSEQ multiplex PCR; TCRdb lists only in-frame clones, some missing. The table has some 26,000 clones, approximately 82% seen once; the top ten hold around 70%. The sample comprised peripheral blood. All receptors derive from a man aged 70-80 years with acute or convalescent COVID-19. CDR3s include the opening cysteine and the closing phenylalanine or tryptophan. The D gene is left open where the match is weak. The size field is filled for only some rows; it gives once, few, many or a size class.

-	TRBV27	-	TRBJ1-5	TGTGCCAGCAGTTTTGGGTTCGGGTATAGCAATCAGCCCCAGCATTTT	CASSFGFGYSNQPQHF
-	TRBV7-2	-	TRBJ1-5	TGTGCCAGCAGCTTTGGGGGGTTGGAGCCCCAGCATTTT	CASSFGGLEPQHF
-	TRBV28	TRBD1	TRBJ1-2	TGTGCCAGCAGTTTAGGGGGACAGGGCTGGAGAGGCTACACCTTC	CASSLGGQGWRGYTF
-	TRBV10-3	TRBD1	TRBJ2-1	TGTGCCATCAGTGGTACAGGGGGCGACTACAATGAGCAGTTCTTC	CAISGTGGDYNEQFF
-	TRBV14	TRBD1	TRBJ2-7	TGTGCCAGCAGCCAAGATTCACAGGGGTCTCCCTACGAGCAGTACTTC	CASSQDSQGSPYEQYF
-	TRBV7-6	-	TRBJ2-2	TGTGCCAGCAGCCAGTACACCGGGGAGCTGTTTTTT	CASSQYTGELFF
-	TRBV4-1	-	TRBJ2-7	TGCGCCAGCAGCCAAGATGCTCATGGGGACACCGCATACGAGCAGTACTTC	CASSQDAHGDTAYEQYF
-	TRBV6-5	TRBD1	TRBJ2-2	TGTGCCAGCAGGGTGGACAGGGGGAAAACCGGGGAGCTGTTTTTT	CASRVDRGKTGELFF
-	TRBV12-3/TRBV12-4	-	TRBJ2-5	TGTGCCAGCAGTTTTAGGGGGCAAGAGACCCAGTACTTC	CASSFRGQETQYF
-	TRBV6-5	-	TRBJ1-5	TGTGCCAGCAGTTACGGGGTGGGGCCCAATCAGCCCCAGCATTTT	CASSYGVGPNQPQHF
-	TRBV4-2	-	TRBJ2-4	TGTGCCAGCAGCCAAGGAGGGTCTACGGCCAAAAACATTCAGTACTTC	CASSQGGSTAKNIQYF
-	TRBV7-3	-	TRBJ1-1	TGTGCCAGCAGCTTCAGCAGCGGCACTGAAGCTTTCTTT	CASSFSSGTEAFF
-	TRBV7-3	TRBD1	TRBJ2-3	TGTGCCAGCAGCTCCGGGACAGGGGGACATACGCAGTATTTT	CASSSGTGGHTQYF
-	TRBV25-1	-	TRBJ1-3	TGTGCCAGCGGCCCGCGGAGCTCTGGAAACACCATATATTTT	CASGPRSSGNTIYF
-	TRBV6-1	TRBD1	TRBJ1-3	TGTGCCAGCAGTGAAGGGACAGGGGGCGCCGCCTCTGGAAACACCATATATTTT	CASSEGTGGAASGNTIYF
-	TRBV6-5	-	TRBJ2-7	TGTGCCAGCACCCCCTCAGGCGGGCGAAGGGTCGGGCAGTACTTC	CASTPSGGRRVGQYF
few	TRBV18	-	TRBJ2-3	TGTGCCAGCTCACCGGGGCCAAGAACGGATACGCAGTATTTT	CASSPGPRTDTQYF
-	TRBV28	-	TRBJ1-5	TGTGCCAGCAGTTTGGGCATAGCGGTCTCGGATAGCAATCAGCCCCAGCATTTT	CASSLGIAVSDSNQPQHF
-	TRBV19	-	TRBJ2-1	TGTGCCAGTAGTATACAGGGTTTGGGCTCCTACAATGAGCAGTTCTTC	CASSIQGLGSYNEQFF
few	TRBV5-6	TRBD1	TRBJ1-1	TGTGCCAGCAGCTTGGTCGTGACAGGGGGCATCTTTGCTGAAGCTTTCTTT	CASSLVVTGGIFAEAFF
-	TRBV5-1	TRBD1	TRBJ1-1	TGCGCCAGCAGCTTGCGAGGACAGGGGGCTAACACTGAAGCTTTCTTT	CASSLRGQGANTEAFF
-	TRBV29-1	TRBD2	TRBJ2-1	TGCAGCGTTTCCGTGGGAGGGTACAATGAGCAGTTCTTC	CSVSVGGYNEQFF
-	TRBV6-6	TRBD1	TRBJ2-3	TGTGCCAGCAGTTACGGACAGGGTCCGAGCACAGATACGCAGTATTTT	CASSYGQGPSTDTQYF
-	TRBV4-1	-	TRBJ1-3	TGCGCCAGCAGCCAGGGGAGGCTCTCTGGAAACACCATATATTTT	CASSQGRLSGNTIYF
few	TRBV5-1	-	TRBJ1-5	TGCGCCAGCAGCTTGGAGGGGGTCGGCAATCAGCCCCAGCATTTT	CASSLEGVGNQPQHF
-	TRBV7-7	TRBD2	TRBJ2-2	TGTGCCAGCAGCTTAGATGGGGGGGTTGGCACCGGGGAGCTGTTTTTT	CASSLDGGVGTGELFF
-	TRBV12-5	-	TRBJ1-3	TGTGCTAGTGGTTTGGTTGCCAGCTCTGGAAACACCATATATTTT	CASGLVASSGNTIYF
-	TRBV7-2	TRBD1	TRBJ1-5	TGTGCCAGCAGCTCGCTCAGGGGGCGCGGCAATCAGCCCCAGCATTTT	CASSSLRGRGNQPQHF
once	TRBV6-5	-	TRBJ2-7	TGTGCCAGCAGTCTCAATAGCGGCATATACGAGCAGTACTTC	CASSLNSGIYEQYF
-	TRBV24-1	TRBD1	TRBJ1-4	TGTGCCACCAGTGATCCCCAGACAGGGAATGAAAAACTGTTTTTT	CATSDPQTGNEKLFF
-	TRBV4-3	-	TRBJ2-1	TGCGCCAGCAGCCAAGTCCACCGGGGGTCCAATGAGCAGTTCTTC	CASSQVHRGSNEQFF
once	TRBV4-3	TRBD2	TRBJ2-7	TGCGCCAGCAGCCAAGATGTGGCTAGCGGGTGGTACGAGCAGTACTTC	CASSQDVASGWYEQYF
-	TRBV6-5	-	TRBJ1-1	TGTGCCAGCAGTTACTCGATAAGGGAGGCTGAAGCTTTCTTT	CASSYSIREAEAFF
-	TRBV4-3	-	TRBJ2-3	TGCGCCAGCAGCCAAGGAATAACTCCAGATACGCAGTATTTT	CASSQGITPDTQYF
-	TRBV27	-	TRBJ1-1	TGTGCCAGCAGTTTATCTCGGGGGTATACTGAAGCTTTCTTT	CASSLSRGYTEAFF
-	TRBV3-1/TRBV3-2	TRBD1	TRBJ2-7	TGTGCCAGCAGCCAACAGGGGGTGGGCGAGCAGTACTTC	CASSQQGVGEQYF
-	TRBV7-3	-	TRBJ2-2	TGTGCCAGCAGCTCCTCCGGGAGAACCGGGGAGCTGTTTTTT	CASSSSGRTGELFF
-	TRBV7-9	TRBD1	TRBJ1-5	TGTGCCAGCAGCCGCGGACAGGGGGCAGTTGGCAATCAGCCCCAGCATTTT	CASSRGQGAVGNQPQHF
-	TRBV10-2	-	TRBJ2-7	TGCGCCAGCAGTGAGTCGACACAGGTCCACGAGCAGTACTTC	CASSESTQVHEQYF
-	TRBV24-1	-	TRBJ1-2	TGTGCCACCAGTCTGTCACTAGGGGTGGGGGCTGCTAACTATGGCTACACCTTC	CATSLSLGVGAANYGYTF
-	TRBV5-1	TRBD1	TRBJ1-2	TGCGCCAGCAGTGGCAGGGGGGTAGATGGCTACACCTTC	CASSGRGVDGYTF
-	TRBV2	TRBD2	TRBJ2-2	TGTGCCAGTTCTAGCGGGTCGGCGAACACCGGGGAGCTGTTTTTT	CASSSGSANTGELFF
few	TRBV5-1	-	TRBJ1-6	TGCGCCAGCAGCCCAGGGGCCGATAATTCACCCCTCCACTTT	CASSPGADNSPLHF
few	TRBV27	TRBD1	TRBJ1-4	TGTGCCAGCAGTAAAGGGACAGCTAGAGAAAAACTGTTTTTT	CASSKGTAREKLFF
-	TRBV5-5	-	TRBJ2-1	TGTGCCAGCAGCGGCGGGGATGGAAGATCCTACAATGAGCAGTTCTTC	CASSGGDGRSYNEQFF
-	TRBV19	TRBD2	TRBJ2-1	TGTGCCAGTAGAAAAGCGGGAGGGAGACACAATGAGCAGTTCTTC	CASRKAGGRHNEQFF
-	TRBV29-1	TRBD1	TRBJ1-1	TGCAGCGTTGAACACAGGGGGGTCACTGAAGCTTTCTTT	CSVEHRGVTEAFF
once	TRBV7-9	TRBD2	TRBJ2-7	TGTGCCAGCAGCCCCGGTACTAGCGGGAGCGAGCAGTACTTC	CASSPGTSGSEQYF
-	TRBV10-3	-	TRBJ2-1	TGTGCCATCAGCGAGACAGATAACAATGAGCAGTTCTTC	CAISETDNNEQFF
-	TRBV12-3/TRBV12-4	-	TRBJ1-2	TGTGCCAGCAGTCAACTCTATGGCTACACCTTC	CASSQLYGYTF